One sample yielded the 14 T cell receptor beta chains listed below, sequenced in a study of blood T cells in healthy people across ages (dated by TCRdb to the mid-2010s). Library preparation employed 5' RACE. The sequencing machine was an Illumina HiSeq 2500. A second PCR of roughly 6 to 11 cycles was run with a J-beta primer mix and a sample-barcoded 5' primer. TCRdb cleaned the public reads at Q25 with fastp, built clones with MiXCR and kept in-frame beta chains. Each CDR3 protein gets just one entry, which takes the most common genes and DNA from the rows behind it. The sample table shows roughly 680,000 distinct CDR3 sequences, and around 20% are seen once. The ten largest make up roughly 3.6% of the sample. Input material: blood. The receptors were gathered from a man between 70 and 80 years old in good health.

In its sample, this clonotype was seen a few times. V gene TRBV19 combines with J gene TRBJ2-5; 7 positions match TRBD2. The J call may be mistaken, given a closer DNA end match to TRBJ2-7. The CDR3 is 16 residues long. Per the germline V gene, CDR1 is LNHDA and CDR2 is SQIVND (reference sequence). The CDR3 loop is CASSMYLAEGFYEQYF. CDR3 DNA sequence: TGTGCCAGTAGTATGTACCTAGCGGAGGGGTTCTACGAGCAGTACTTC.

This clonotype was seen many times. The chain is built from TRBV28 and TRBJ2-3; D remains unclear. Germline V gene data show CDR1 as MDHEN and CDR2 as SYDVKM. V was clipped by 3 bases and J by 10 bases, with 14 bases between them. This CDR3 contains 13 residues. CDR3 protein: CASSFPTGQSQYF. CDR3 DNA: TGTGCCAGCAGTTTCCCCACTGGTCAGTCGCAGTATTTT.

V gene TRBV12-5 combines with J gene TRBJ2-1, with a weak D call TRBD2 (6 bases). Trimming pared 5 bases from V and 6 bases from J, leaving 14 bases between. Germline-derived CDR1 and CDR2 are LGHNT and FRNRAP. CDR3 length equals 14 residues. CDR3 nucleotide sequence: TGTGCTAGTGGTCCACAGACTAGTCTCAATGAGCAGTTCTTC. The encoded protein is CASGPQTSLNEQFF.

This clonotype came up a few times. The chain combines TRBV7-6 with TRBJ2-3; no definite D call. The ends were cut back, 2 bases at V and 0 bases at J, with 12 bases in the middle. Looked up from germline, CDR1 is SGHVS and CDR2 is FNYEAQ. The CDR3 has 16 residues. DNA of the CDR3: TGTGCCAGCAGCTTACGTCGGGCCCCTAGCACAGATACGCAGTATTTT. The encoded protein is CASSLRRAPSTDTQYF. The full variable domain, with the rest looked up from reference TRBV7-6 and TRBJ2-3, is GAGVSQSPRYKVTKRGQDVALRCDPISGHVSLYWYRQALGQGPEFLTYFNYEAQQDKSGLPNDRFSAERPEGSISTLTIQRTEQRDSAMYRCASSLRRAPSTDTQYFGPGTRLTVL.

This clonotype was observed many times. This chain links TRBV12-3 or TRBV12-4 with TRBJ1-1, with D possibly being TRBD1 (5 bases). The germline V and J ends were trimmed by 1 base and 2 bases, with 14 bases remaining between them. The CDR3 runs 16 residues. The CDR3 DNA is TGTGCCAGCAGTTTAGGGGAGGGGTCCCCAAACACTGAAGCTTTCTTT. Its protein is CASSLGEGSPNTEAFF.

This clonotype was detected a few times. The V call is TRBV7-9, the J call TRBJ2-7; 11 positions match TRBD2. The germline V gene encodes CDR1 SEHNR and CDR2 FQNEAQ (reference sequence). This CDR3 is 14 amino acids long. J gave up 6 bases and V 5 bases, and 6 bases lay outside the gene matches. CDR3 residues: CASSPGLAGTEQYF. The CDR3 DNA sequence: TGTGCCAGCAGCCCCGGACTAGCGGGCACCGAGCAGTACTTC.

This clonotype occurred a few times. The chain joins TRBV11-1 to TRBJ2-7, with D perhaps TRBD1 (5 bases). The germline V gene has CDR1 SGHAT and CDR2 FQDESV (reference sequence). The CDR3 contains 14 residues. V was shortened by 2 bases and J by 6 bases, with 14 bases between the two germline ends. The CDR3 sequence is CASSLRWQGGEQYF. CDR3 nucleotide sequence: TGTGCCAGCAGCTTACGCTGGCAGGGCGGCGAGCAGTACTTC. The full variable domain, completed using reference TRBV11-1 and TRBJ2-7, is EAEVAQSPRYKITEKSQAVAFWCDPISGHATLYWYRQILGQGPELLVQFQDESVVDDSQLPKDRFSAERLKGVDSTLKIQPAELGDSAMYLCASSLRWQGGEQYFGPGTRLTVT.

This chain joins TRBV21-1 and TRBJ2-5; the table calls TRBD1, which could not be checked here. TRBV21-1 is tagged as a pseudogene. The CDR3 runs to 14 residues. This chain's CDR3 is CASRRDRGRETQYF. The CDR3, as DNA: TGTGCCAGCAGGCGGGACAGGGGTAGAGAGACCCAGTACTTC.

This chain joins TRBV29-1 and TRBJ2-5, with D uncertain. Germline V gives CDR1 SQVTM, CDR2 ANQGSEA. This CDR3 is 11 amino acids long. Trimming pared 1 base from V and 4 bases from J, leaving 4 bases between. This CDR3 is CSVEAGETQYF. The CDR3 DNA reads TGCAGCGTTGAAGCTGGAGAGACCCAGTACTTC.

This chain uses TRBV4-1 with TRBJ1-1, with TRBD1 matching 7 bases. V shed 8 bases and J 0 bases; nucleotides not matched to a gene: 15. In germline, CDR1 is MGHRA, CDR2 YSYEKL. The CDR3 is 17 residues long. The CDR3, as DNA: TGCGCCAGCTCTGCAGGGGGGACAGAAACCTTGAACACTGAAGCTTTCTTT. Residues: CASSAGGTETLNTEAFF.

The CDR3 sequence is CASSVGGRGDISYEQYF. The CDR3 nucleotides are TGTGCCAGCAGCGTAGGCGGGAGGGGGGACATTTCCTACGAGCAGTACTTC. The V gene is TRBV9, the J gene TRBJ2-7; 9 bases agree with TRBD2. The germline V gene has CDR1 SGDLS and CDR2 YYNGEE. This CDR3 contains 17 residues. Trimming cost V 0 bases and J 1 base; bases outside gene matches: 8.

The V call is TRBV30, the J call TRBJ1-1; D possibly corresponds to TRBD1 (5 bases). The CDR3 is 12 amino acids. V lost 2 bases and J lost 6, with 10 bases in between. Germline V gene lookup returns CDR1 GTSNPN and CDR2 SVGIG (reference sequence). The DNA of the CDR3 is TGTGCCTGGAGTAGAAAGGGGTCTGAAGCTTTCTTT. Translating gives CAWSRKGSEAFF.

The chain links TRBV5-5 to TRBJ2-1, with 8 bases matching TRBD2. This CDR3 spans 15 amino acids. Per the germline V gene, CDR1 is SGHKS and CDR2 is YYEKEE (reference sequence). Trimming removed 1 base from V and 4 bases from J; junction bases left unmatched: 4. The CDR3 DNA sequence: TGTGCCAGCAGCTTGTTGGTAGCGGGGTACAATGAGCAGTTCTTC. Translating it yields CASSLLVAGYNEQFF.

This clonotype was counted many times. This chain uses TRBV12-3 or TRBV12-4 with TRBJ2-4; TRBD2 agrees at 10 bases. V was clipped by 7 bases and J by 7 bases; unmatched bases: 4. This CDR3 has 13 residues. Here the CDR3 DNA reads TGTGCCAGCACCCTAGCGGGAGCGAACATTCAGTACTTC. This sequence encodes CASTLAGANIQYF.